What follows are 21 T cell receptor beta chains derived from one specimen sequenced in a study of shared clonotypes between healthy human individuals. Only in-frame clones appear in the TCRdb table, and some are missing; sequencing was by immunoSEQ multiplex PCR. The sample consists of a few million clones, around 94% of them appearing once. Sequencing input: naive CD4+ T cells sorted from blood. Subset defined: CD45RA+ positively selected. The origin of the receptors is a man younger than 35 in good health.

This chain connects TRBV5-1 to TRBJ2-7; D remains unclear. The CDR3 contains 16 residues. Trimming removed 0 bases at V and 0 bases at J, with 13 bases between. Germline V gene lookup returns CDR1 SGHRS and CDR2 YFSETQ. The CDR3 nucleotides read TGCGCCAGCAGCTTGGCCAAAGTGGCCTTCTCCTACGAGCAGTACTTC. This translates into CASSLAKVAFSYEQYF.

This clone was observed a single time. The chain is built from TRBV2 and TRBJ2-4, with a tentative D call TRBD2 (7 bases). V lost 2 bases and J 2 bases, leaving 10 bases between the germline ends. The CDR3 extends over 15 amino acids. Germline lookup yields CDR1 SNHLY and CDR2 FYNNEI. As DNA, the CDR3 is TGTGCCAGCAGTGAACGGGGGGCCTCCAAAAACATTCAGTACTTC. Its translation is CASSERGASKNIQYF. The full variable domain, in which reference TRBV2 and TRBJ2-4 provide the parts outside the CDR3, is EPEVTQTPSHQVTQMGQEVILRCVPISNHLYFYWYRQILGQKVEFLVSFYNNEISEKSEIFDDQFSVERPDGSNFTLKIRSTKLEDSAMYFCASSERGASKNIQYFGAGTRLSVL.

The CDR3 spells CASSLRTGGAGTQYF. CDR3 bases: TGTGCCAGCTCACTACGGACAGGGGGCGCGGGGACGCAGTATTTT. The chain uses TRBV18 and TRBJ2-3, with TRBD1 matching 11 bases. Trimming cost V 4 bases and J 9 bases; bases outside gene matches: 9. The CDR3 runs to 15 residues. Per germline, CDR1 KGHSH and CDR2 LQKENI.

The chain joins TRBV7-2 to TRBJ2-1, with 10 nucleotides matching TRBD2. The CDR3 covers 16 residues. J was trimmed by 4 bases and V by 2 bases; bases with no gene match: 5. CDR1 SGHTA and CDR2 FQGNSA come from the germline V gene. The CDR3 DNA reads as TGTGCCAGCAGCTTAAGTTCTAGCGGGAGATACAATGAGCAGTTCTTC. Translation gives CASSLSSSGRYNEQFF.

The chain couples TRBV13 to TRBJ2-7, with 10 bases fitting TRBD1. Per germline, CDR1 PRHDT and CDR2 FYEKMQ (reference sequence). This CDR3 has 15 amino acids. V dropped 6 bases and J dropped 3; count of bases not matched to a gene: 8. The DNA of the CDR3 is TGTGCCAGCAGTTTGGGGGACAGGGGCAACTACGAGCAGTACTTC. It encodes CASSLGDRGNYEQYF.

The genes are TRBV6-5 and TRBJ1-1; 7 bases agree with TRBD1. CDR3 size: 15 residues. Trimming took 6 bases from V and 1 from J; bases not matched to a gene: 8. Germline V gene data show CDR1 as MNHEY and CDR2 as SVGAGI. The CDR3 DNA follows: TGTGCCAGCAGAAAAGGACAGGAGAAGAACACTGAAGCTTTCTTT. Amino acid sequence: CASRKGQEKNTEAFF.

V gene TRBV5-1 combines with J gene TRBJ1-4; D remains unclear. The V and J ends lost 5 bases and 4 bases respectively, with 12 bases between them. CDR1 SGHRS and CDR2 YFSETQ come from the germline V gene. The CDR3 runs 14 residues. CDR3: CASRRPGLNEKLFF. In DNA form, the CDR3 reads TGCGCCAGCAGACGACCGGGCCTTAATGAAAAACTGTTTTTT.

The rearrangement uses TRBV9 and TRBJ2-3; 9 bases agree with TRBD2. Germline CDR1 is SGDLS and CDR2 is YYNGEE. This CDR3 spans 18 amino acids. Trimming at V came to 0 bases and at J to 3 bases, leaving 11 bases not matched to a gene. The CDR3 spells CASSVDLAGTSSTDTQYF. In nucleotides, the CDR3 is TGTGCCAGCAGCGTAGATCTGGCCGGGACTAGCTCGACAGATACGCAGTATTTT.

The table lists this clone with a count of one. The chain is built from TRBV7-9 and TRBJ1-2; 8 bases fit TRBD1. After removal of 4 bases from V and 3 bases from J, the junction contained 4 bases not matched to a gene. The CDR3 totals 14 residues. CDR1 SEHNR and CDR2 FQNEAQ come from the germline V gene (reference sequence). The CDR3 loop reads CASSSWGQDYGYTF. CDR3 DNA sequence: TGTGCCAGCAGCTCGTGGGGACAGGACTATGGCTACACCTTC.

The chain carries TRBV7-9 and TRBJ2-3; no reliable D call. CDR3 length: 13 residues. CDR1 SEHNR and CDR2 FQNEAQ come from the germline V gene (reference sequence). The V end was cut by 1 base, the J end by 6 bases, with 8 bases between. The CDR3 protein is CASSLGTGDTQYF. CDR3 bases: TGTGCCAGCAGCTTAGGTACCGGGGATACGCAGTATTTT.

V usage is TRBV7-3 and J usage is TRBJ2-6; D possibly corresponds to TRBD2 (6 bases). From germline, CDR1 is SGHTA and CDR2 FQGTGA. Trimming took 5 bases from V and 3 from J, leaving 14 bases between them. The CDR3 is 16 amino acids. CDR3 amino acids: CASSHPPGVGANVLTF. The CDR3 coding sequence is TGTGCCAGCAGCCACCCTCCGGGGGTTGGGGCCAACGTCCTGACTTTC.

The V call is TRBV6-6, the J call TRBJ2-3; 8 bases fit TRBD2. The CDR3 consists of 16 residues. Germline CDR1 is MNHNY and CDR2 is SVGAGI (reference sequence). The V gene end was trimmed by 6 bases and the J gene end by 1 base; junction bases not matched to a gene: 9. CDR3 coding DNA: TGTGCCAGCAGCCAACTTATGACTAGCGGCACAGATACGCAGTATTTT. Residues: CASSQLMTSGTDTQYF.

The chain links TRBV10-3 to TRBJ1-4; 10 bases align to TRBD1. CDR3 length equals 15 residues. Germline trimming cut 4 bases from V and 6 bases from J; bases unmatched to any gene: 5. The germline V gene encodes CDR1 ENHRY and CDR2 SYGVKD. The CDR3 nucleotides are TGTGCCATCAGTGCCACGGGACAGGGGTATGAAAAACTGTTTTTT. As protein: CAISATGQGYEKLFF.

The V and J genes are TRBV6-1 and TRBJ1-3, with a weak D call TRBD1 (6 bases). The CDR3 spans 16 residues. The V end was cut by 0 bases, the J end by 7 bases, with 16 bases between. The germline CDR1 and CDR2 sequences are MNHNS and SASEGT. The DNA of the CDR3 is TGTGCCAGCAGTGAAGCCACAGGGTCCCCCGGTAACACCATATATTTT. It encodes CASSEATGSPGNTIYF.

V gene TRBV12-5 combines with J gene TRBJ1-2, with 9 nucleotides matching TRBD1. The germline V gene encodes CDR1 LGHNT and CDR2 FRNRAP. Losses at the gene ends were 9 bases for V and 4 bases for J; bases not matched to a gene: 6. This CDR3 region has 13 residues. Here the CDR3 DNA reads TGTGCTAGCGTCCGGGACAGGGTCTATGGCTACACCTTC. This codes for CASVRDRVYGYTF.

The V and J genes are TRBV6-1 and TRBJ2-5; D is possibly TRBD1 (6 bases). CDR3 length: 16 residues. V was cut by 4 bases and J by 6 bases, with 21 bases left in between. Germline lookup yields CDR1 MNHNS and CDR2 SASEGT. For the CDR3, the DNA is TGTGCCAGCAGTGGCGGTTTATCAGGGGTCCAGAAGACCCAGTACTTC. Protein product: CASSGGLSGVQKTQYF.

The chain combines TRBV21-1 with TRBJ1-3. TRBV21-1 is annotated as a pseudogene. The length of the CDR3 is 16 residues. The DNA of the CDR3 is TGTGCCAGCAGCATCCACTCAGAGGGGTCTGGAAACACCATATATTTT. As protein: CASSIHSEGSGNTIYF.

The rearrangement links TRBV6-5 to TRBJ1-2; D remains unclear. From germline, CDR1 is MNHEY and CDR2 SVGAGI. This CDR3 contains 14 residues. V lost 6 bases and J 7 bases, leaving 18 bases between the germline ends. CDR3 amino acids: CASRDGPFRGGYTF. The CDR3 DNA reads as TGTGCCAGCAGAGATGGGCCGTTTCGAGGTGGCTACACCTTC.

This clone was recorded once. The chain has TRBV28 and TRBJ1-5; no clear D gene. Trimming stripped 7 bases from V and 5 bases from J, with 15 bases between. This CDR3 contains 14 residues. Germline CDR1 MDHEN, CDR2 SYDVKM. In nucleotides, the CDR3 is TGTGCCAGCATAGGCCTCCTAACAGATCAGCCCCAGCATTTT. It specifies CASIGLLTDQPQHF.

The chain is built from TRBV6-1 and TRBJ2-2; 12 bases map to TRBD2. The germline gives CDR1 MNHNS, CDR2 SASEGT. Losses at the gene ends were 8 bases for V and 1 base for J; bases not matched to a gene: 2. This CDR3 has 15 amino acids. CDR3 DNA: TGTGCCAGCGGGGGACTAGCGGGGAACACCGGGGAGCTGTTTTTT. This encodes CASGGLAGNTGELFF.

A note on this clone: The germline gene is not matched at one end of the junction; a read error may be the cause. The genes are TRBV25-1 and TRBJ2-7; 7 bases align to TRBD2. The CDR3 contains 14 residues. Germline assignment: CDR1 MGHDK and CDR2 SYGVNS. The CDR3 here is CASGRAGVSNEQYF. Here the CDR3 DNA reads TGTGCCAGCGGGCGGGCGGGAGTCTCCAACGAGCAGTACTTC.